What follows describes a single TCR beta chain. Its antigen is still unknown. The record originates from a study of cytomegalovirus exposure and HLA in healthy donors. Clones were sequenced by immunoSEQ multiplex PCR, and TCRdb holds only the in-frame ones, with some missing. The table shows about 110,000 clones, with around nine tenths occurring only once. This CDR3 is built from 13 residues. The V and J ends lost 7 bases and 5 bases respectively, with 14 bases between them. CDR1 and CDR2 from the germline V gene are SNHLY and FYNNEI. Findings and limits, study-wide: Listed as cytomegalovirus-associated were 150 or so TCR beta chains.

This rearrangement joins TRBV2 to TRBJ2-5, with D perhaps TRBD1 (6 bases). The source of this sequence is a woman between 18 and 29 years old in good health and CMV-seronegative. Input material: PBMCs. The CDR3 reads CASTLQGWETQYF. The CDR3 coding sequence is TGTGCCAGCACCCTACAGGGTTGGGAGACCCAGTACTTC.